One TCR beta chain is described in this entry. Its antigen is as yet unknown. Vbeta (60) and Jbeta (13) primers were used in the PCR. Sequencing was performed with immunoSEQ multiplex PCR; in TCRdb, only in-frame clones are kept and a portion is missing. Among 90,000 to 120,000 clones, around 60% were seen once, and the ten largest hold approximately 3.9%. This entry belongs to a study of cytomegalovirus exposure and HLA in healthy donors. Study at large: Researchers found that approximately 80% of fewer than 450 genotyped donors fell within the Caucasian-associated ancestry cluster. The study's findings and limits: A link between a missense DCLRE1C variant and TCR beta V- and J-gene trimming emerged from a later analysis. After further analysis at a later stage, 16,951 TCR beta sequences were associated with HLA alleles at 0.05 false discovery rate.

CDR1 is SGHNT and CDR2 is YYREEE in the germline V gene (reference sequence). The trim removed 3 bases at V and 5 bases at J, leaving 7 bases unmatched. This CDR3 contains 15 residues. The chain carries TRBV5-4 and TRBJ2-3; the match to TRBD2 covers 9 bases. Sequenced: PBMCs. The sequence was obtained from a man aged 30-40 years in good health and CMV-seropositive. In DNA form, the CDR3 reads TGTGCCAGCAGCTCTTCTAGCGGGGTTAGAGATACGCAGTATTTT. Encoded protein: CASSSSSGVRDTQYF.